The following is a T cell receptor (beta chain) sequence with its context. Primers for the PCR totalled 60 Vbeta and 13 Jbeta. Produced via immunoSEQ multiplex PCR; TCRdb's table is partial and in-frame only. Of roughly 200,000 clones in the sample, more than 85% were seen once. The data were obtained in a study of cytomegalovirus exposure and HLA in healthy donors. Sequenced material: PBMCs. The clonotype comes from a woman aged 18-30 years in good health and CMV-seronegative.

The CDR3: CASRDYTDTQYF. CDR3 sequence (DNA): TGCGCCAGCAGGGACTACACAGATACGCAGTATTTT. The V gene is TRBV5-1, the J gene TRBJ2-3; tentative D call: TRBD2 (6 bases). The CDR3 is 12 residues long. From germline, CDR1 is SGHRS and CDR2 YFSETQ. Between the trimmed V and J ends, which lost 5 bases and 2 bases, there was a span of 6 bases.